These 8 T cell receptor beta chains were sequenced from one sample in a study of T cell clonality in common variable immunodeficiency. The repertoire was sequenced with immunoSEQ multiplex PCR; TCRdb's copy has only in-frame clones and lacks some. Observed are about 37,000 clones, no singletons, with the top ten taking approximately 1%. The source material was peripheral blood mononuclear cells. All receptors come from a person aged 18 to 75 in good health.

At least ten counts were recorded for this clone. The CDR3 sequence: CSASGRTGGTPSYGYTF. The part of the CDR3 DNA that was read is TGCAGTGCTAGTGGTCGGACAGGGGGGACCCCGAGCTATGGC. V and J are TRBV20-1 and TRBJ1-2, with TRBD1 matching over 10 bases. The sequence runs out 3 residues before the end of the CDR3; the remainder is reconstructed from the germline J gene. V lost 3 bases and J lost 4; bases outside the gene matches: 14. Germline lookup yields CDR1 DFQATT and CDR2 SNEGSKA (reference sequence). The CDR3 runs 17 residues.

This clone showed up many times. The read terminates 3 residues before the CDR3 end, so the remaining end is supplied by the germline J gene. The chain joins TRBV18 to TRBJ1-1; 7 nucleotides align to TRBD1. The J segment lost 2 bases and the V segment lost 3 bases, leaving 12 bases of the junction unmatched. CDR3 length: 17 residues. Germline CDR1 is KGHSH and CDR2 is LQKENI. The sequenced CDR3 bases are TGTGCCAGCTCACCGTACGACAGGGAAGTAAGTAACACTGAA. Its protein is CASSPYDREVSNTE. The complete CDR3 reads CASSPYDREVSNTEAFF.

Many counts were recorded for this clone. The read terminates 3 residues ahead of where the CDR3 ends, so the germline J gene completes it. This chain uses TRBV19 with TRBJ1-2; no definite D call. Trimming pared 3 bases from V and 0 bases from J, leaving 11 bases between. The CDR3 is 15 amino acids. Germline-derived CDR1 and CDR2 are LNHDA and SQIVND (reference sequence). The sequenced part of the CDR3 DNA is TGTGCCAGTAGTATCCGACGGACTGCTAACTATGGC. It specifies CASSIRRTANYG. The entire CDR3 protein is CASSIRRTANYGYTF.

At least ten counts were recorded for this clone. The CDR3 goes on 3 residues after the read ends, and that part is filled in from the germline J gene. The chain carries TRBV15 and TRBJ2-1; TRBD2 matches at 13 bases. Germline V CDR1 and CDR2: LNHNV, YYDKDF (reference sequence). With 0 bases clipped from V and 9 bases from J, the junction kept 11 bases outside the gene matches. The CDR3 loop spans 18 amino acids. The DNA read from the CDR3 is TGTGCCACCAGCAGAGAGAAGCCCTTCGGACTAGCGGGAGTTGAG. Its protein product is CATSREKPFGLAGVE. The whole CDR3 protein reads CATSREKPFGLAGVEQFF.

This clone was found many times. Sequencing ends 3 residues short of the CDR3 end; the germline J gene provides the rest. The V call is TRBV20-1, the J call TRBJ2-1, with D hard to call. The CDR3 length is 14 residues. From germline, CDR1 is DFQATT and CDR2 SNEGSKA (reference sequence). Trimming removed 2 bases at V and 4 bases at J, with 12 bases between. The DNA read from the CDR3 is TGCAGTGCTAGATCGCTAGTAGATTACAATGAG. Encoded protein: CSARSLVDYNE. Given in full, the CDR3 is CSARSLVDYNEQFF.

This clone was counted ten times or more. The read gets to within 3 residues of the CDR3 end, and the germline J gene fills in the rest. The chain uses TRBV12-3 or TRBV12-4 and TRBJ2-5; 8 nucleotides match TRBD2. There are 17 residues in the CDR3. The trim removed 1 base at V and 2 bases at J, leaving 9 bases unmatched. CDR3 DNA, as far as it was read: TGTGCCAGCAGTTTAGTCAACGGGAGGGGAATTCAAGAGACC. Translated, it gives CASSLVNGRGIQET. The CDR3 in its entirety is CASSLVNGRGIQETQYF.

The sample holds many counts of this clone. The read comes to an end 3 residues before the CDR3 does, leaving the germline J gene to fill in the end. J is TRBJ2-1 and V is TRBV4-2, with 12 positions matching TRBD2. The CDR3 is 19 amino acids. With V trimmed by 3 bases and J by 4 bases, 13 bases remained unmatched. Germline values: CDR1 LGHNA, CDR2 YNFKEQ. The CDR3 bases that were read are TGTGCCAGCAGCCAGGTAGGACTAGCGGGACCCGGGGGTTACAATGAG. Its translation is CASSQVGLAGPGGYNE. Given in full, the CDR3 is CASSQVGLAGPGGYNEQFF.

This clone was seen many times. With the read ending 3 residues before the CDR3 end, the germline J gene is used to fill in that end. This chain joins TRBV2 and TRBJ1-2, with TRBD1 matching over 7 bases. This CDR3 comprises 15 residues. The germline CDR1 and CDR2 sequences are SNHLY and FYNNEI. J gave up 4 bases and V 0 bases, and 5 bases lay outside the gene matches. The CDR3 bases that were read are TGTGCCAGCAGTGAAGCGCCAGGGGGTATCTATGGC. Translated: CASSEAPGGIYG. The CDR3 reads in full as CASSEAPGGIYGYTF.